This TCR beta chain came from a study of blood T cell dynamics during melanoma immunotherapy (dated by TCRdb to 2020 to 2022). With respect to the entire study: The patients had metastatic melanoma and were given first-line pembrolizumab or nivolumab plus ipilimumab as standard of care in the United Kingdom. Peripheral T cell receptor repertoires of metastatic melanoma patients were profiled before and after one cycle of checkpoint inhibitor therapy to find early correlates of response. The training cohort was made up of consecutive patients, while a further independent group of patients from the same centre was pooled to form an external validation set.

Notes on this clone: What this receptor recognizes is not known. The sample holds no much larger clone one base away, and base qualities are not on file.

The study at large found these results: Whether the T cell clones behind the repertoire changes were melanoma-specific or instead reflected general immune activation was something the study could not determine. The relatively small sample size was recognized as a factor that could limit how well the results generalize. Unlike progressors, patients who went on to achieve disease control showed a bifurcated reorganization of the PBMC repertoire at W3, with either increased clonality or increased diversity.

Every bulk PBMC sample was loaded with the same fixed amount of around 400 ng of DNA. TCR beta CDR3 sequences were amplified from genomic DNA using the immunoSEQ TCRb Assay kit according to manufacturer instructions. The KAPA Library Quantification Kit for Illumina platforms was used to quantify pooled libraries by qPCR. Pooled libraries were sequenced on an Illumina NextSeq 500, clustered at roughly 0.6-1.2 pM. In the paper's pipeline: The TCR data were analyzed using immunoSEQ ANALYZER and the R LymphoSeq package. A rearrangement efficiency score was calculated as productive divided by the sum of productive and non-productive CDR3 sequences. Clonality was measured with the Gini coefficient and diversity with the Renyi index at alpha=1, and both measures were compared pairwise between timepoints within each patient. Clonal relatedness used an edit distance of 3, and repertoire similarity used the Bhattacharyya coefficient, both computed in LymphoSeq. Linear discriminant analysis on week-3 changes in clonality and diversity was built with the R MASS and caret packages to classify response. TCRdb carries this immuneACCESS record with in-frame sequences only. Its versions omit some clonotypes, under half of them owing to an unresolved V gene in the studies checked, with the rest unexplained. That table is the source of V, J and clone size, and D and trimming were worked out from the DNA. For this sample the table gives around 13,000 clones, of which around 84% were detected only once. The ten largest make up about 6.6% of the sample.

Taken with the paper, the label for time point translates to: pre-treatment baseline. Blood samples were collected before treatment (T0) and at week 3 (W3), after the first cycle of checkpoint blockade. Except for a couple of patients with rapid clinical progression, response was assessed 12 weeks after the first infusion by RECIST 1.1; disease control meant complete response, partial response or stable disease. Patients were excluded for prior systemic cancer treatment, concomitant immunosuppressant therapy or synchronous other active malignancies. TCR beta was sequenced in both bulk PBMC and plasma cell-free DNA in order to track circulating cells as well as T cell turnover. PBMC were isolated from blood with Lymphoprep and SepMate tubes, followed by red cell lysis. DNA from PBMC and sorted T cell subsets was extracted with QIAamp DNA Blood Mini kits. The source material was blood, sampled from a patient treated with checkpoint blockade. This TCR was sampled from a human donor with melanoma.

The CDR3: CAITELYNSPLHF. The DNA sequence is TGTGCCATTACAGAGCTCTATAATTCACCCCTCCACTTT. The rearrangement combines TRBV6-6 with TRBJ1-6; no D gene can be assigned with confidence. There are 13 amino acids in the CDR3, from cysteine to phenylalanine inclusive. Of all the DNA, just the CDR3 is kept, 39 bases in frame from base 1. Reading the germline V gene (reference sequence) gives CDR1 MNHNY and CDR2 SVGAGI. Trimming takes 10 bases from V and 3 bases from J, and the germline ends sit 10 bases apart.